These 8 T cell receptor beta chains came from one sample sequenced in a study of T-cell reconstitution after alpha-beta-depleted transplantation in children. For TCRbeta, the library was prepared with unique molecular identifiers. TCRdb re-analysed the PCR reads in MiXCR, keeping a single row per CDR3 protein. The table shows approximately 590,000 distinct CDR3 sequences, with roughly a tenth occurring only once. The starting material was PBMCs from the stem cell graft donor, obtained from the stem cell graft. These receptors all come from a human donor who donated a stem cell graft to a child with acute myeloid leukemia.

In this sample, this clonotype turned up a few times. The junction differs from germline at one of its ends, possibly a read error. The chain combines TRBV5-1 with TRBJ2-1; TRBD2 aligns across 7 bases. Germline assignment: CDR1 SGHRS and CDR2 YFSETQ. The CDR3 loop spans 15 amino acids. DNA for the CDR3: TGCGCCAGCAGATTGGGACTACCTACCTACAATGAGCAGTTCTTC. Encoded protein: CASRLGLPTYNEQFF.

The chain combines TRBV6-2 or TRBV6-3 with TRBJ1-1, with TRBD1 matching 7 bases. The germline gives CDR1 MNHEY, CDR2 SVGEGT. J gave up 4 bases and V 2 bases, and 13 bases lay outside the gene matches. The CDR3 covers 17 residues. The chain's CDR3 is CASSYPNRGRVSTEAFF. In nucleotides, the CDR3 is TGTGCCAGCAGTTACCCGAACAGGGGCCGAGTCAGCACTGAAGCTTTCTTT.

In its sample, this clonotype was seen many times. J is TRBJ1-5 and V is TRBV7-2; TRBD1 is a possible D gene (5 bases). V lost 3 bases, J lost 4 bases, and 7 bases lay in between. The germline CDR1 and CDR2 sequences are SGHTA and FQGNSA. The CDR3 covers 13 residues. The CDR3 DNA reads TGTGCCAGCAGCTTGGGACCTAATCAGCCCCAGCATTTT. Its translation: CASSLGPNQPQHF.

This clonotype has more than one count but fewer than ten. This chain connects TRBV7-3 to TRBJ2-1; possibly TRBD2 for D (6 bases). This CDR3 is 15 amino acids long. Trimming took off 7 bases at V and 3 bases at J, with 16 bases between the two ends. The germline CDR1 and CDR2 sequences are SGHTA and FQGTGA. CDR3 residues: CASTPRAGNYNEQFF. CDR3 nucleotide sequence: TGTGCCAGCACGCCAAGGGCGGGGAACTACAATGAGCAGTTCTTC.

This clonotype occurred a few times. The chain carries TRBV4-2 and TRBJ2-2; the D is unclear. The CDR3 spans 17 residues. Germline-derived CDR1 and CDR2 are LGHNA and YNFKEQ. The V and J ends lost 3 bases and 7 bases respectively, with 21 bases between them. The DNA for the CDR3 is TGTGCCAGCAGCCATCCCGCGGTTGACCCTAGTGGCGGGGAGCTGTTTTTT. Protein sequence: CASSHPAVDPSGGELFF.

This clonotype appeared a few times. CDR3 in amino acids: CASSLGPGGSTEAFF. In DNA form, the CDR3 reads TGTGCCAGCAGCTTAGGCCCGGGAGGGAGCACTGAAGCTTTCTTT. The chain employs TRBV7-2 and TRBJ1-1; D remains ambiguous. Trimming took 1 base from V and 4 from J, leaving 13 bases between them. CDR3 length: 15 amino acids. The germline V gene encodes CDR1 SGHTA and CDR2 FQGNSA.

The rearrangement uses TRBV5-1 and TRBJ1-4; D is perhaps TRBD1 (6 bases). The germline V gene has CDR1 SGHRS and CDR2 YFSETQ. Trimming cost V 3 bases and J 5 bases, with 11 bases left between them. This CDR3 region has 14 residues. DNA for the CDR3: TGCGCCAGCAGCTCCGTGACAGGAAATGAAAAACTGTTTTTT. Protein product: CASSSVTGNEKLFF.

The V gene is TRBV21-1, the J gene TRBJ2-7; the tabulated D call, TRBD2, remains unverified against the DNA. TRBV21-1 is tagged as a pseudogene. CDR3 length: 15 residues. CDR3 sequence: CASSKRLADSYEQYF. DNA for the CDR3: TGTGCCAGCAGCAAACGACTAGCGGACTCCTACGAGCAGTACTTC.